Below are 23 T cell receptor beta chains sequenced from a single sample in a study of cytomegalovirus exposure and HLA in healthy donors (dated by TCRdb to between 2016 and 2019). The library relied on the immunoSEQ multiplex PCR assay. For the multiplex PCR, a mixture combining 60 forward primers for TCR Vbeta segments and 13 reverse primers for TCR Jbeta segments was used. The table comes from immuneACCESS by way of TCRdb, which keeps in-frame sequences with V and J called. Part of the clones is missing from these tables; in studies checked, under half for an unresolved V gene and the rest for unknown reasons. Recorded for this sample are about 160,000 clones; roughly 82% of them occurred a single time. The ten largest clones represent around a tenth of the sample. The sequenced material came from PBMCs. The receptor set was obtained from a man aged 50-60 years in good health and CMV-seropositive.

The chain carries TRBV28 and TRBJ1-1, with 8 bases that match TRBD1. The CDR3 runs to 16 residues. CDR1 is MDHEN, CDR2 SYDVKM, per germline. With 2 bases clipped from V and 5 bases from J, the junction kept 10 bases outside the gene matches. In nucleotides, the CDR3 is TGTGCCAGCAGTTTACGGCCAGGGGGCGGAGGGACTGAAGCTTTCTTT. Encoded protein: CASSLRPGGGGTEAFF.

This clone has a single count. The J gene is TRBJ1-4, the V gene TRBV6-5; 8 bases fit TRBD1. The junction had 5 bases not matched to a gene; V was cut back by 4 bases and J by 4 bases. The CDR3 is 15 residues long. Germline CDR1 and CDR2: MNHEY and SVGAGI. The CDR3 protein is CASSFRQGINEKLFF. The CDR3 coding sequence is TGTGCCAGCAGTTTTCGACAGGGGATTAATGAAAAACTGTTTTTT.

V usage is TRBV12-5 and J usage is TRBJ1-2, with D unclear. CDR1 LGHNT and CDR2 FRNRAP come from the germline V gene. V was pared by 7 bases and J by 8 bases, with 17 bases between. The CDR3 consists of 13 residues. The CDR3 spells CASAPLGSRGYTF. The CDR3 DNA follows: TGTGCTAGTGCCCCTCTAGGGAGTCGGGGCTACACCTTC.

This sequence joins TRBV5-6 and TRBJ2-5; TRBD1 aligns across 7 bases. The V segment lost 5 bases and the J segment 0 bases; nucleotides outside the gene matches: 13. The CDR3 is 17 amino acids. The germline gives CDR1 SGHDT, CDR2 YYEEEE. CDR3 protein: CASRLKGAGVYQETQYF. The CDR3 DNA reads as TGTGCCAGCAGACTCAAGGGGGCAGGGGTGTACCAAGAGACCCAGTACTTC.

The chain uses TRBV7-2 and TRBJ1-1; D may be TRBD1 (6 bases). Trimming took off 6 bases at V and 8 bases at J, with 19 bases between the two ends. There are 14 residues in the CDR3. Germline V CDR1 and CDR2: SGHTA, FQGNSA. In DNA form, the CDR3 reads TGTGCCAGCAGTTTGGGGGACACCCAGAGGGAAGCTTTCTTT. Its translation: CASSLGDTQREAFF.

The chain joins TRBV5-6 to TRBJ1-2; no reliable D call. CDR1 is SGHDT, CDR2 YYEEEE, per germline. Trimming stripped 3 bases from V and 0 bases from J, with 12 bases between. The CDR3 covers 15 residues. DNA for the CDR3: TGTGCCAGCAGCTGGGTCTCGGGGTCTAACTATGGCTACACCTTC. Translated: CASSWVSGSNYGYTF.

This chain links TRBV20-1 with TRBJ2-1; D ambiguous. CDR1 and CDR2 (germline): DFQATT, SNEGSKA (reference sequence). CDR3 length: 10 amino acids. CDR3: CSALPNEQFF. The DNA of the CDR3 is TGCAGCGCCCTACCCAATGAGCAGTTCTTC.

The chain joins TRBV7-9 to TRBJ1-1, with TRBD1 as a possible D gene (6 bases). This CDR3 comprises 14 residues. Trimming took off 4 bases at V and 0 bases at J, with 9 bases between the two ends. Germline values: CDR1 SEHNR, CDR2 FQNEAQ (reference sequence). CDR3 DNA: TGTGCCAGCAGCTGGGGGCTGGTGAACACTGAAGCTTTCTTT. It translates to CASSWGLVNTEAFF.

V gene TRBV28 combines with J gene TRBJ2-1; 7 bases line up with TRBD1. V was clipped by 6 bases and J by 6 bases; unmatched bases: 5. The V gene's germline CDR1 is MDHEN and CDR2 SYDVKM. The CDR3 sequence is 13 residues long. CDR3 region: CASRQGLVNEQFF. The DNA of the CDR3 is TGTGCCAGCAGACAGGGGTTGGTCAATGAGCAGTTCTTC.

This rearrangement joins TRBV27 to TRBJ2-1; TRBD1 matches at 7 bases. Germline trimming cut 6 bases from V and 2 bases from J; bases unmatched to any gene: 10. Germline CDR1 reads MNHEY; CDR2 reads SMNVEV (reference sequence). This CDR3 spans 16 amino acids. In DNA form, the CDR3 reads TGTGCCAGCAGCTCCTATACAGGGGCCACCTACAATGAGCAGTTCTTC. It encodes CASSSYTGATYNEQFF.

In the case of this clone: The same CDR3 can be traced to other DNA sequences in this sample. This chain links TRBV11-2 with TRBJ2-5, with TRBD1 matching over 10 bases. This CDR3 region has 15 residues. With 1 base clipped from V and 5 bases from J, the junction kept 4 bases outside the gene matches. Germline V gene lookup returns CDR1 SGHAT and CDR2 FQNNGV. The CDR3 here is CASSLGQGAWETQYF. In DNA, the CDR3 is TGTGCCAGCAGCTTAGGACAGGGGGCCTGGGAGACCCAGTACTTC.

This clone was picked up a small number of times. The V call is TRBV9, the J call TRBJ1-5; no definite D call. With 0 bases removed from V and 1 base from J, the gap between germline ends came to 8 bases. Germline V CDR1 and CDR2: SGDLS, YYNGEE. This CDR3 has 15 residues. This chain's CDR3 is CASSVGGESNQPQHF. In DNA, the CDR3 is TGTGCCAGCAGCGTAGGCGGGGAGAGCAATCAGCCCCAGCATTTT.

This sequence joins TRBV5-4 and TRBJ2-1; D might be TRBD2 (6 bases). Trimming took 4 bases from V and 5 from J, leaving 13 bases between them. This CDR3 is built from 14 residues. Germline V CDR1 and CDR2: SGHNT, YYREEE (reference sequence). CDR3 region: CASSHSGPNNEQFF. The CDR3 region has the DNA TGTGCCAGCAGCCATAGCGGCCCAAACAATGAGCAGTTCTTC.

The genes are TRBV6-6 and TRBJ1-1; D is unclear. Germline V gene data show CDR1 as MNHNY and CDR2 as SVGAGI (reference sequence). V lost 6 bases and J lost 6, with 14 bases in between. CDR3 length equals 13 residues. CDR3 protein: CASRVDPGAEAFF. The DNA for the CDR3 is TGTGCCAGCAGAGTTGACCCAGGCGCTGAAGCTTTCTTT.

This clone was recorded once. The chain links TRBV11-2 to TRBJ1-2; tentatively, D is TRBD1 (6 bases). Germline-derived CDR1 and CDR2 are SGHAT and FQNNGV. Trimming removed 6 bases at V and 4 bases at J, with 12 bases between. This CDR3 spans 13 amino acids. CDR3 coding DNA: TGTGCCAGCAGTCCCGGGACACCCTATGGCTACACCTTC. Amino acid sequence: CASSPGTPYGYTF.

This clone was recorded only once. The chain has TRBV5-1 and TRBJ2-5; 7 bases fit TRBD1. The CDR3 consists of 15 residues. Germline values: CDR1 SGHRS, CDR2 YFSETQ. J gave up 2 bases and V 0 bases, and 4 bases lay outside the gene matches. The CDR3, as DNA: TGCGCCAGCAGCTTGGACAGGGGCCGGCAAGAGACCCAGTACTTC. Residues: CASSLDRGRQETQYF.

This rearrangement joins TRBV9 to TRBJ2-2, with D possibly being TRBD1 (7 bases). From germline, CDR1 is SGDLS and CDR2 YYNGEE. The CDR3 contains 17 residues. Trimming removed 0 bases at V and 5 bases at J, with 17 bases between. CDR3 protein: CASSVDLTGEVTGELFF. The CDR3 DNA reads as TGTGCCAGCAGCGTAGACCTAACAGGGGAGGTAACCGGGGAGCTGTTTTTT.

V and J are TRBV9 and TRBJ1-3; 7 positions agree with TRBD1. Germline V gene data show CDR1 as SGDLS and CDR2 as YYNGEE. The CDR3 runs 14 residues. V lost 6 bases to trimming and J lost 2 bases; unmatched junction nucleotides: 5. The CDR3 DNA reads as TGTGCCAGCAATCGGGACAGAGCTGGAAACACCATATATTTT. Its translation: CASNRDRAGNTIYF.

V usage is TRBV18 and J usage is TRBJ2-7, with D hard to call. CDR3 size: 13 residues. Germline-derived CDR1 and CDR2 are KGHSH and LQKENI. V lost 1 base and J lost 2, with 6 bases in between. The CDR3 coding sequence is TGTGCCAGCTCACCACTCCCTACCTACGAGCAGTACTTC. Translation gives CASSPLPTYEQYF.

The rearrangement uses TRBV10-1 and TRBJ2-1, with D possibly TRBD2 on 6 matching bases. The CDR3 totals 16 residues. Trimming took 5 bases from V and 8 from J, leaving 22 bases between them. Per the germline V gene, CDR1 is WNHNN and CDR2 is SYGVQD (reference sequence). The CDR3 region has the DNA TGCGCCAGCAGTACCGTCGCCGGGGGTATTCGGGATGAGCAGTTCTTC. Translating it yields CASSTVAGGIRDEQFF.

This clone showed up just once. The chain carries TRBV4-3 and TRBJ2-3; 9 positions agree with TRBD2. The length of the CDR3 is 19 residues. From germline, CDR1 is LGHNA and CDR2 YSLEER. The V gene end was trimmed by 0 bases and the J gene end by 2 bases; junction bases not matched to a gene: 12. CDR3 region: CASSQDRWPIAGATDTQYF. CDR3 nucleotides: TGCGCCAGCAGCCAAGATCGATGGCCAATAGCGGGGGCCACAGATACGCAGTATTTT.

The chain uses TRBV19 and TRBJ1-3; 9 nucleotides line up with TRBD1. The CDR3 contains 16 residues. Trimming at V came to 6 bases and at J to 1 base, leaving 7 bases not matched to a gene. Per the germline V gene, CDR1 is LNHDA and CDR2 is SQIVND (reference sequence). The CDR3 nucleotides are TGTGCCAGTAGCACAGGGGGCGCGGAATCTGGAAACACCATATATTTT. As protein: CASSTGGAESGNTIYF.

The rearrangement uses TRBV27 and TRBJ2-1; 10 bases align to TRBD2. From germline, CDR1 is MNHEY and CDR2 SMNVEV (reference sequence). V was pared by 5 bases and J by 2 bases, with 6 bases of the junction left unmatched. The CDR3 has 16 amino acids. The CDR3 spells CASSQQREGPYNEQFF. The CDR3 region has the DNA TGTGCCAGCAGTCAGCAGCGGGAGGGCCCCTACAATGAGCAGTTCTTC.